The clone carrying this T cell receptor (beta chain) was seen repeatedly, ten times or more. No antigen is known for it. A universal primer site and UMIs were added as TCR cDNA was made by 5'RACE template switching. TCRdb redid the calling of the 5' RACE reads with MiXCR, one entry per CDR3 protein. The sample contains 250,000 or so distinct CDR3 sequences, 3.6% of which appear only once. The sample is drawn from a study of T cells after yellow fever vaccination. Study findings and constraints: Booster samples showed a return of most primary-vaccination clones (approximately 95% CD4, approximately 88% CD8).

Germline assignment: CDR1 KGHSH and CDR2 LQKENI. CDR3 length: 15 residues. The V and J ends lost 5 bases and 6 bases respectively, with 18 bases between them. The TCR originated in a man younger than 35 who received the YFV17D yellow fever vaccine. The sample here was PBMCs, taken 15 days after the yellow fever booster vaccination. The gene calls are TRBV18 and TRBJ2-3; no firm D call. The CDR3, as DNA: TGTGCCAGCTCAGCCAGACAAGTGTACATGGATACGCAGTATTTT. Translated: CASSARQVYMDTQYF.